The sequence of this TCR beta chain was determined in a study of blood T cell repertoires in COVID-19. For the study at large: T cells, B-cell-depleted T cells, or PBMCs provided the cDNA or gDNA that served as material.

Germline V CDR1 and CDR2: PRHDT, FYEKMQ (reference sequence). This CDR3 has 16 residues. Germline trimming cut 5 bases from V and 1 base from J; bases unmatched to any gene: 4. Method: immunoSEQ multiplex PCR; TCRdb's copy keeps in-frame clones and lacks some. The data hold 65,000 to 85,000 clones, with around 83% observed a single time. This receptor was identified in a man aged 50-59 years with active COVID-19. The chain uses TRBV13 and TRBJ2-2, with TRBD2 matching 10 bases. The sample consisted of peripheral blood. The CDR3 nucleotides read TGTGCCAGCAGCCCCCCTAGCGGGGGGAACACCGGGGAGCTGTTTTTT. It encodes CASSPPSGGNTGELFF.